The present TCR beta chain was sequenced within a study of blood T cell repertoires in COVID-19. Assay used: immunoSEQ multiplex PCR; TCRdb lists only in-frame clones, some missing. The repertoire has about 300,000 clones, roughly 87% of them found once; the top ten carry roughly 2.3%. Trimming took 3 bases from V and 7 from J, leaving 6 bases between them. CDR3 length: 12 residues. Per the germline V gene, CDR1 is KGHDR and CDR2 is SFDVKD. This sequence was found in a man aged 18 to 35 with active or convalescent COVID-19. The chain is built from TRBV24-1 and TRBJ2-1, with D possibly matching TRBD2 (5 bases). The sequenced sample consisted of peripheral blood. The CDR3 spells CATSDRGNEQFF. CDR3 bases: TGTGCCACCAGTGATAGAGGGAATGAGCAGTTCTTC.